This T cell receptor beta chain emerged from a study of OX40 agonist ivuxolimab in advanced cancers. As for the study more broadly: Ivuxolimab, which targeted the costimulatory receptor OX40 (CD134), was an agonistic, fully human IgG2 monoclonal antibody. Prior anti-PD-1, anti-PD-L1 or anti-CTLA-4 therapy was permitted, and approximately 40% of dose-escalation patients had received checkpoint inhibitors. Partial responses were achieved by three dose-escalation patients, of whom one had hepatocellular carcinoma and two had cutaneous melanoma. Intravenous ivuxolimab was administered to patients every 2 weeks at six dose levels: 0.01, 0.1, 0.3, 1.5, 3 and 10 mg/kg. Of the approximately 50 patients in dose escalation, some 19 had hepatocellular carcinoma, about 15 had melanoma, 9 had renal cell carcinoma and 9 had head and neck cancer. Peripheral TCRbeta sequencing was intended to test whether TCR sequence diversity was altered and clonal T-cell expansion was caused by ivuxolimab. The dose-escalation cohort was 82.7% male with a mean age of around 64 years, ranging from 23 to 79. The paper describes the monotherapy dose-escalation part (N ≈ 52 patients) of the phase I trial of ivuxolimab. Study-level results and caveats: Which antigens the clonally expanded peripheral T cells were specific for was not determined. Partial responders in the 0.1-3.0 mg/kg groups had among the lowest normalized peripheral clonal expansion, especially among CD8+ T cells. After ivuxolimab, more expanded clones were found on average in CD8+ T cells than in CD4+ T cells. At doses of 0.1 to 3.0 mg/kg, clonal expansion of both CD4+ and CD8+ T cells in blood was seen between baseline and week 6. Low levels of normalized T-cell clonal expansion were also seen in some nonresponding patients.

Looking up the germline V gene yields CDR1 SGDLS and CDR2 YYNGEE. The CDR3, from cysteine to phenylalanine, totals 16 residues. The retained sequence is limited to the CDR3, 48 bases, with the frame set at the first base. Trimming at the junction amounts to 4 bases on V and 3 bases on J, and the germline ends lie 16 bases apart. Concerning this clone: This clone's antigen is unknown. Nothing much larger sits one base from this clone, and base qualities are not available.

The trial excluded patients who had a history of autoimmune disease or who were on systemic immunosuppression. Peripheral blood for TCR sequencing was collected from all dose cohorts at baseline, on cycle 4 day 1, and on cycle 7 day 1. The samples were taken from a phase I, first-in-human, multicenter, open-label dose-escalation trial of ivuxolimab. Adults with locally advanced or metastatic melanoma, renal cell carcinoma, hepatocellular carcinoma or head and neck squamous cell carcinoma were enrolled in the trial. Before TCR sequencing, CD4+ T cells and CD8+ T cells from peripheral blood were sorted into separate populations. To sequence the TCRbeta CDR3 region, genomic DNA was isolated from the sorted cells. TCRbeta CDR3 regions were sequenced using the immunoSEQ Assay. Here the immuneACCESS table is served through TCRdb, limited to in-frame sequences with V and J called. Missing clones are a known gap in these copies; in checked studies unresolved V genes cover under half, and the rest lacks a known reason. The sample has roughly 80,000 clones on record, about 80% of them singletons. In total, the top ten clones hold 1.5% to 2% of the sample.

This material consisted of CD4+ or CD8+ T cells sorted from blood, taken in a trial of the OX40 agonist ivuxolimab. The chain is made from TRBV9 and TRBJ2-2; confidence is insufficient to name the D gene. This TCR was recovered from an adult with an advanced solid tumor such as melanoma, head and neck, liver or kidney cancer. For the CDR3, the sequence is CASSPTELRDTGELFF. The nucleotide sequence is given as TGTGCCAGCAGCCCTACGGAGTTACGGGACACCGGGGAGCTGTTTTTT.